The present TCR beta chain was sequenced within a study of T cells in women clearing cervical HPV infection. Germline V CDR1 and CDR2: GTSNPN, SVGIG (reference sequence). V dropped 5 bases and J dropped 7 bases, with 12 bases sitting between them. The CDR3 has 13 residues. Repertoires were generated with immunoSEQ multiplex PCR, while TCRdb's copy carries only in-frame clones and drops some. This repertoire includes about 19,000 clones. In regard to this clone: The read terminates 3 residues ahead of where the CDR3 ends, so the germline J gene completes it.

The chain carries TRBV30 and TRBJ1-6; D is perhaps TRBD1 (6 bases). The origin of this receptor is a woman between 18 and 70 years old with a cervical HPV16 infection that either progressed to CIN3+ or cleared (not recorded which). Sample: blood buffy coat. The sequenced part of the CDR3 DNA is TGTGCCTGGGCGGGGGGCCGCAATTCACCC. This codes for CAWAGGRNSP. The full CDR3 protein reads CAWAGGRNSPLHF.